These 12 T cell receptor beta chains came from one sample sequenced in a study of cytomegalovirus exposure and HLA in healthy donors. Primers included in the PCR were 60 Vbeta and 13 Jbeta primers. The data were produced by immunoSEQ multiplex PCR, yet TCRdb's version contains in-frame clones alone and is incomplete. The sample includes roughly 180,000 clones, around 74% of them seen just once. The sequenced sample consisted of PBMCs. Receptor source: a female donor in good health and CMV-seronegative.

This clone was seen a few times. The V gene is TRBV6-1, the J gene TRBJ2-2; TRBD1 aligns across 8 bases. The V segment lost 5 bases and the J segment 5 bases; nucleotides outside the gene matches: 4. The CDR3 is made up of 14 amino acids. Germline V gene sequence: CDR1 MNHNS, CDR2 SASEGT. DNA for the CDR3: TGTGCCAGCAGTACACAGGGGGTAACCGGGGAGCTGTTTTTT. As protein: CASSTQGVTGELFF.

This clone was detected only once. The chain has TRBV9 and TRBJ1-2; no clear D. The CDR3 runs to 15 residues. Germline assignment: CDR1 SGDLS and CDR2 YYNGEE. Trimming shortened V by 0 bases and J by 8 bases, and 17 bases separated the two germline ends. In DNA form, the CDR3 reads TGTGCCAGCAGCGTAGACCCGGCAGGTAATGGAGGCTACACCTTC. Translated, it gives CASSVDPAGNGGYTF.

The chain couples TRBV11-3 to TRBJ2-3, with 9 bases matching TRBD1. V dropped 5 bases and J dropped 3; count of bases not matched to a gene: 3. The CDR3 is 14 residues long. Germline values: CDR1 SGHNT, CDR2 YENEEA. CDR3 loop: CASSKGTGTDTQYF. As DNA, the CDR3 is TGTGCCAGCAGCAAAGGGACAGGGACAGATACGCAGTATTTT.

The gene calls are TRBV19 and TRBJ2-1, with D possibly matching TRBD2 (6 bases). V lost 3 bases and J lost 0, with 9 bases in between. The germline V gene encodes CDR1 LNHDA and CDR2 SQIVND (reference sequence). This CDR3 spans 15 amino acids. CDR3 nucleotides: TGTGCCAGTAGTATGGAGGGAAGCTCCTACAATGAGCAGTTCTTC. It yields the protein CASSMEGSSYNEQFF.

This chain joins TRBV7-2 and TRBJ1-1; a possible D gene is TRBD1 (6 bases). The CDR3 runs to 14 residues. Per germline, CDR1 SGHTA and CDR2 FQGNSA. V was shortened by 3 bases and J by 0 bases, with 8 bases between the two germline ends. CDR3 protein: CASSFGGLNTEAFF. For the CDR3, the DNA is TGTGCCAGCAGCTTTGGGGGCTTGAACACTGAAGCTTTCTTT.

This clone has just a few counts. CDR3 in DNA: TGTGCCAGTAGTATCCGGGATCCCAGCTCCTACGAGCAGTACTTC. Translation gives CASSIRDPSSYEQYF. The V gene is TRBV19, the J gene TRBJ2-7, with D tentatively TRBD2 (5 bases). The ends were cut back, 3 bases at V and 0 bases at J, with 12 bases in the middle. CDR3 length equals 15 residues. From germline, CDR1 is LNHDA and CDR2 SQIVND (reference sequence).

This clone appeared once. The rearrangement joins TRBV29-1 to TRBJ2-7; TRBD2 is a possible D gene (5 bases). In germline, CDR1 is SQVTM, CDR2 ANQGSEA. The CDR3 totals 12 residues. Trimming removed 5 bases at V and 4 bases at J, with 12 bases between. CDR3 coding DNA: TGCAGCGTTTCCGGGATCTCATACGAGCAGTACTTC. Protein product: CSVSGISYEQYF.

This chain joins TRBV19 and TRBJ2-1, with TRBD2 identical over 12 bases. In germline, CDR1 is LNHDA, CDR2 SQIVND (reference sequence). Trimming took 2 bases from V and 5 from J; bases not matched to a gene: 13. The CDR3 totals 19 residues. The DNA of the CDR3 is TGTGCCAGTAGTATAAGGGGGCTAGCGGGAGGGCCCGGACACAATGAGCAGTTCTTC. This sequence encodes CASSIRGLAGGPGHNEQFF.

This clone was counted only a few times. The same CDR3 can be traced to other DNA sequences in this sample. This chain joins TRBV5-1 and TRBJ2-5; tentative D call: TRBD2 (5 bases). Germline V gene sequence: CDR1 SGHRS, CDR2 YFSETQ. This CDR3 is 14 amino acids long. Trimming left V 0 bases short and J 1 base short, with 7 bases between. CDR3: CASSLGSGQETQYF. The CDR3 coding sequence is TGCGCCAGCAGCTTGGGGAGCGGCCAAGAGACCCAGTACTTC. Combining the CDR3 with reference TRBV5-1 and TRBJ2-5 gives the whole variable domain KAGVTQTPRYLIKTRGQQVTLSCSPISGHRSVSWYQQTPGQGLQFLFEYFSETQRNKGNFPGRFSGRQFSNSRSEMNVSTLELGDSALYLCASSLGSGQETQYFGPGTRLLVL.

This clone was recorded once. The rearrangement links TRBV30 to TRBJ1-4; D may be TRBD1 (5 bases). Trimming took 2 bases from V and 8 from J, leaving 15 bases between them. Germline V gene sequence: CDR1 GTSNPN, CDR2 SVGIG (reference sequence). This CDR3 contains 14 residues. The CDR3 region is CAWSPRVRGEKLFF. CDR3 DNA sequence: TGTGCCTGGAGTCCCCGGGTTCGGGGGGAAAAACTGTTTTTT. Drawing the rest from reference TRBV30 and TRBJ1-4, the complete variable domain is SQTIHQWPATLVQPVGSPLSLECTVEGTSNPNLYWYRQAAGRGLQLLFYSVGIGQISSEVPQNLSASRPQDRQFILSSKKLLLSDSGFYLCAWSPRVRGEKLFFGSGTQLSVL.

The V and J genes are TRBV19 and TRBJ1-5; TRBD1 might be the D (5 bases). This CDR3 comprises 13 residues. Germline CDR1 reads LNHDA; CDR2 reads SQIVND (reference sequence). V dropped 10 bases and J dropped 1 base, with 11 bases sitting between them. The chain's CDR3 is CATTDTSNQPQHF. The CDR3 region has the DNA TGTGCCACCACGGACACCAGCAATCAGCCCCAGCATTTT. The full variable domain, its missing parts supplied by reference TRBV19 and TRBJ1-5, is DGGITQSPKYLFRKEGQNVTLSCEQNLNHDAMYWYRQDPGQGLRLIYYSQIVNDFQKGDIAEGYSVSREKKESFPLTVTSAQKNPTAFYLCATTDTSNQPQHFGDGTRLSIL.

V usage is TRBV19 and J usage is TRBJ1-6; 8 bases are a match to TRBD1. V lost 2 bases, J lost 8 bases, and 2 bases stayed unmatched. The CDR3 is made up of 14 amino acids. CDR1 and CDR2 (germline): LNHDA, SQIVND (reference sequence). Here the CDR3 reads CASSIQGADSPLHF. The DNA for the CDR3 is TGTGCCAGTAGTATACAGGGGGCCGATTCACCCCTCCACTTT. Filled out from reference TRBV19 and TRBJ1-6, the complete variable domain reads DGGITQSPKYLFRKEGQNVTLSCEQNLNHDAMYWYRQDPGQGLRLIYYSQIVNDFQKGDIAEGYSVSREKKESFPLTVTSAQKNPTAFYLCASSIQGADSPLHFGNGTRLTVT.